This TCR beta chain was recorded in a study of naive and memory T cell subsets. CMV status came from CD4+ T cell IFNgamma after overnight CMV lysate stimulation of fresh PBMCs. Two oligonucleotides, mixed equimolar, formed the beta constant-region primer covering TRBC1 and TRBC2. Four rounds of PCR amplified the ligated cDNA using nested alpha and beta constant-region primers plus SP2. Each CDR3 protein is one row after TCRdb ran MiXCR on the UMI-ligation and nested PCR reads. The table shows 81,000 or so distinct CDR3 sequences, with 7% occurring only once. On this clonotype itself: The antigen is unknown.

Germline V CDR1 and CDR2: MNHEY, SMNVEV (reference sequence). The CDR3 is made up of 14 amino acids. V lost 3 bases, J lost 10 bases, and 16 bases lay in between. The study's findings and limits: RNA-based TCR counts may shift with T cell activation and differentiation. In CD4 and CD8 cells, diversity dropped from naive through EMRA.

The rearrangement joins TRBV27 to TRBJ2-1; a possible D gene is TRBD2 (7 bases). This receptor was obtained from a human donor in good health. Sequencing was performed on central memory CD4+ T cells from blood. DNA for the CDR3: TGTGCCAGCAGTTTTCAGGTCAGGGGAGGGGAGCAGTTCTTC. Translating gives CASSFQVRGGEQFF.